The source of this T cell receptor (beta chain) is a study of blood T cell repertoires in COVID-19. About the study: The United States, Italy and Spain were the sources of the acute and convalescent COVID-19 samples. In each case, the material was cDNA or gDNA derived from T cells, B-cell-depleted T cells, or PBMCs.

The data were produced by immunoSEQ multiplex PCR, yet TCRdb's version contains in-frame clones alone and is incomplete. This table has 300,000 to 400,000 clones, approximately 86% appearing once. The CDR3 covers 18 residues. With 1 base clipped from V and 3 bases from J, the junction kept 10 bases outside the gene matches. Per the germline V gene, CDR1 is MGHRA and CDR2 is YSYEKL. The sample consisted of peripheral blood. The TCR originated in a human donor in a cohort sampled during active COVID-19. The rearrangement links TRBV4-1 to TRBJ2-3, with TRBD1 identical over 10 bases. The CDR3 DNA sequence: TGCGCCAGCAGCCAAGTAATTCAGGGGACAGGGGTTACAGATACGCAGTATTTT. It specifies CASSQVIQGTGVTDTQYF.